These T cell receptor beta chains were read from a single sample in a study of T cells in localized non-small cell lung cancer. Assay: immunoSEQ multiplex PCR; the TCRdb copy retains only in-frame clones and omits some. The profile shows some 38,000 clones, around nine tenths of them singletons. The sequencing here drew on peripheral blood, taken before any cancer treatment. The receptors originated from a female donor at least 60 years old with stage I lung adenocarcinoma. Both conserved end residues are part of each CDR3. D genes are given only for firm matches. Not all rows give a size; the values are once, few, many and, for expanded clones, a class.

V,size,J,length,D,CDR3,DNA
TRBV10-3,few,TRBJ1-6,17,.,CAISDGDQSSYNSPLHF,TGTGCCATCAGTGATGGGGATCAGAGCTCCTATAATTCACCCCTCCACTTT
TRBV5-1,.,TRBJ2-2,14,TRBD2,CASSFSGDTGELFF,TGCGCCAGCAGCTTTAGCGGGGACACCGGGGAGCTGTTTTTT
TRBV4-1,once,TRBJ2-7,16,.,CASSQVAGEGGYEQYF,TGCGCCAGCAGCCAAGTCGCTGGGGAGGGGGGCTACGAGCAGTACTTC
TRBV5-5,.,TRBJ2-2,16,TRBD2,CASSIGGGLNTGELFF,TGTGCCAGCAGCATCGGCGGGGGTTTGAACACCGGGGAGCTGTTTTTT
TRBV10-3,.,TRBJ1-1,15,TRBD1,CAISTGGSENTEAFF,TGTGCCATCAGTACAGGGGGCAGCGAGAACACTGAAGCTTTCTTT
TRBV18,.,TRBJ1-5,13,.,CASSPLHDQPQHF,TGTGCCAGCTCACCCCTACATGACCAGCCCCAGCATTTT
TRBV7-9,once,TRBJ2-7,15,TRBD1,CASSLAQGAYYEQYF,TGTGCCAGCAGCTTAGCACAGGGGGCCTACTACGAGCAGTACTTC
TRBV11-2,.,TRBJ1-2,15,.,CASSIRGGGAYGYTF,TGTGCCAGCAGCATCCGGGGCGGGGGGGCCTATGGCTACACCTTC
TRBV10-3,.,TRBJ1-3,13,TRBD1,CAIQGAAGNTIYF,TGTGCCATCCAGGGGGCGGCGGGAAACACCATATATTTT
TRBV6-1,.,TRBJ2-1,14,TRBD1,CASSEGQGADEQFF,TGTGCCAGCAGTGAAGGACAGGGGGCGGATGAGCAGTTCTTC
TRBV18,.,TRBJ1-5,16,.,CASSPVARDGAGPQHF,TGTGCCAGCTCACCGGTTGCCCGGGACGGCGCCGGGCCCCAGCATTTT
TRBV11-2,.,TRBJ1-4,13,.,CASSLGSREKLFF,TGTGCCAGCAGCCTCGGTTCGAGGGAAAAACTGTTTTTT
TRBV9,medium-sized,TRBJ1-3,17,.,CASSLGPGDPPGNTIYF,TGTGCCAGCAGCCTCGGGCCAGGGGATCCCCCTGGAAACACCATATATTTT
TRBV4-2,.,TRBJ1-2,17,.,CASSQASGQPGRNGYTF,TGTGCCAGCAGCCAAGCTTCCGGACAGCCCGGGAGGAATGGCTACACCTTC
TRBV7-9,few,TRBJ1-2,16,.,CASTTLTGEGYYGYTF,TGTGCCAGCACCACCCTTACGGGGGAGGGCTACTATGGCTACACCTTC
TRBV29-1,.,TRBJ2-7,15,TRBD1,CSVASGTGSSYEQYF,TGCAGCGTCGCATCAGGGACAGGGAGCTCCTACGAGCAGTACTTC
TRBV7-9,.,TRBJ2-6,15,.,CASSSTGAGANVLTF,TGTGCCAGCAGTTCAACAGGTGCTGGGGCCAACGTCCTGACTTTC
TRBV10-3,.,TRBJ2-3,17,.,CAISKGLTGSGPDTQYF,TGTGCCATCAGTAAAGGACTCACAGGGAGCGGGCCAGATACGCAGTATTTT
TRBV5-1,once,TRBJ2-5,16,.,CASSLIPGTQKETQYF,TGCGCCAGCAGCTTGATTCCCGGGACACAAAAAGAGACCCAGTACTTC
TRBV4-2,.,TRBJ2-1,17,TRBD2,CASSQELAGGRYNEQFF,TGTGCCAGCAGCCAAGAACTAGCGGGGGGAAGGTACAATGAGCAGTTCTTC
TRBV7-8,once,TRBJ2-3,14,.,CASSLSRRADTQYF,TGTGCCAGCAGCTTAAGCAGACGGGCAGATACGCAGTATTTT
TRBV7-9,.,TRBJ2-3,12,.,CASSPGGDTQYF,TGTGCCAGCAGCCCGGGCGGGGATACGCAGTATTTT
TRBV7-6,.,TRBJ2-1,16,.,CASSLDGRWGYNEQFF,TGTGCCAGCAGCTTAGATGGCAGGTGGGGGTACAATGAGCAGTTCTTC
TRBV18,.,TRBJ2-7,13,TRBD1,CASSPPGQYEQYF,TGTGCCAGCTCACCACCGGGACAGTACGAGCAGTACTTC
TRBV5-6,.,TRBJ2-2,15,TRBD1,CASSNRGLNTGELFF,TGTGCCAGCAGTAACAGGGGTTTGAACACCGGGGAGCTGTTTTTT
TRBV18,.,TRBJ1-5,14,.,CASSTGYSNQPQHF,TGTGCCAGCTCCACAGGGTATAGCAATCAGCCCCAGCATTTT
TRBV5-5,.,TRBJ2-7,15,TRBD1,CASSLAGTGSYEQYF,TGTGCCAGCAGCTTGGCCGGGACAGGGAGCTACGAGCAGTACTTC
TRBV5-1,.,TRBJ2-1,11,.,CASKGENEQFF,TGCGCCAGCAAGGGGGAGAATGAGCAGTTCTTC
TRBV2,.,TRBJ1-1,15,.,CASIQDIRGHTEAFF,TGTGCCAGCATTCAGGACATACGAGGTCACACTGAAGCTTTCTTT
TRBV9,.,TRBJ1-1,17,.,CASSVGGGTDMNTEAFF,TGTGCCAGCAGCGTAGGGGGAGGGACCGACATGAACACTGAAGCTTTCTTT
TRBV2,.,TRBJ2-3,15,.,CASSGGLPLGDTQYF,TGTGCCAGCAGTGGTGGACTGCCTCTCGGGGATACGCAGTATTTT
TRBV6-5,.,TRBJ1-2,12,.,CASSDAPGGYTF,TGTGCCAGCAGCGACGCCCCTGGGGGCTACACCTTC
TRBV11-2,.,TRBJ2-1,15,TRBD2,CASSLAGGISYEQFF,TGTGCCAGCAGCTTAGCGGGAGGGATAAGCTATGAGCAGTTCTTC
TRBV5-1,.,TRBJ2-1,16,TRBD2,CASSLAVTSGGNEQFF,TGCGCCAGCAGCTTGGCCGTGACTAGCGGGGGGAATGAGCAGTTCTTC
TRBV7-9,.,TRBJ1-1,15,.,CASSSGGPENTEAFF,TGTGCCAGCAGCTCGGGGGGACCAGAGAACACTGAAGCTTTCTTT
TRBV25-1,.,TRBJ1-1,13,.,CASSEYREGRAFF,TGTGCCAGCAGTGAATATAGGGAGGGGCGGGCTTTCTTT
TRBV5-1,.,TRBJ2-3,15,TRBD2,CASSYSAGGGDTQYF,TGCGCCAGCAGCTACTCAGCGGGGGGCGGGGATACGCAGTATTTT
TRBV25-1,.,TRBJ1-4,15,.,CASNLGAALNEKLFF,TGTGCCAGCAACCTCGGGGCAGCTCTTAATGAAAAACTGTTTTTT
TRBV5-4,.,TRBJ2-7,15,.,CASSLDEVGTYEQYF,TGTGCCAGCAGCTTGGACGAAGTGGGAACTTACGAGCAGTACTTC
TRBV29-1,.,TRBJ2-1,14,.,CSVEDHGGGAEQFF,TGCAGCGTTGAAGATCATGGAGGGGGGGCTGAGCAGTTCTTC
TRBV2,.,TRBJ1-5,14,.,CASNRADSNQPQHF,TGTGCCAGCAACCGTGCGGATAGCAATCAGCCCCAGCATTTT
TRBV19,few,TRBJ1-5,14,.,CASSIGLSNQPQHF,TGTGCCAGTAGTATCGGACTTAGCAATCAGCCCCAGCATTTT
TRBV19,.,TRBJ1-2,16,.,CASSFRAAGGSYGYTF,TGTGCCAGTAGTTTCCGGGCGGCTGGGGGGTCCTATGGCTACACCTTC
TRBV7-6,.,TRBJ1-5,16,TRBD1,CASSQTPGQGPRPQHF,TGTGCCAGCAGCCAGACTCCGGGACAGGGCCCTAGGCCCCAGCATTTT
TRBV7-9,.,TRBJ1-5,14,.,CASSVGTPNQPQHF,TGTGCCAGCAGCGTCGGGACACCGAACCAGCCCCAGCATTTT
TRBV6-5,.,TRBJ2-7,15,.,CASSWLEGRAYEQYF,TGTGCCAGCAGTTGGCTGGAGGGGCGAGCCTACGAGCAGTACTTC
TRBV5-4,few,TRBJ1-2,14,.,CASSLLSRDYGYTF,TGTGCCAGCAGCTTGCTTTCGAGGGACTATGGCTACACCTTC
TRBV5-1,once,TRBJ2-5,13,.,CASSLGGAQTQYF,TGCGCCAGCAGCTTGGGCGGGGCGCAGACCCAGTACTTC
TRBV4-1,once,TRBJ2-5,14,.,CASSLSQNQETQYF,TGCGCCAGCAGCCTCTCCCAGAACCAAGAGACCCAGTACTTC
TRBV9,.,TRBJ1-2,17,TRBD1,CASSQLPGQGWGYGYTF,TGTGCCAGCAGCCAACTTCCGGGACAGGGCTGGGGCTATGGCTACACCTTC
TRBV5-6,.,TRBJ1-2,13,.,CASSLMVDYGYTF,TGTGCCAGCAGCTTGATGGTAGACTATGGCTACACCTTC
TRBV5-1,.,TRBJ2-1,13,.,CASSSTERNEQFF,TGCGCCAGCAGCTCAACAGAGAGGAATGAGCAGTTCTTC
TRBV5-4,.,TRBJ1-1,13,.,CASSLRSGSEAFF,TGTGCCAGCAGCTTGCGGTCGGGGTCTGAAGCTTTCTTT
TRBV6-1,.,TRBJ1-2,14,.,CASSEKRASYGYTF,TGTGCCAGCAGTGAAAAAAGGGCCTCCTATGGCTACACCTTC
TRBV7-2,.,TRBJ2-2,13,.,CASSLFNLEELFF,TGTGCCAGCAGCTTATTTAATCTAGAGGAGCTGTTTTTT
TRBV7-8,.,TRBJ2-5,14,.,CASSPDYYQETQYF,TGTGCCAGCAGCCCCGACTATTACCAAGAGACCCAGTACTTC
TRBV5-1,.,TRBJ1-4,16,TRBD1,CASSITGVATNEKLFF,TGCGCCAGCAGCATAACAGGGGTCGCGACTAATGAAAAACTGTTTTTT
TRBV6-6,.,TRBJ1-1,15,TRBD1,CASRTFQGVTTEAFF,TGTGCCAGCAGAACCTTTCAGGGGGTAACGACCGAAGCTTTCTTT
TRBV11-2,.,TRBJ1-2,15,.,CASSLAALGGYGYTF,TGTGCCAGCAGCTTAGCGGCCTTAGGGGGGTATGGCTACACCTTC
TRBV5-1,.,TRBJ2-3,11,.,CASSYTDTQYF,TGCGCCAGCAGCTACACAGATACGCAGTATTTT